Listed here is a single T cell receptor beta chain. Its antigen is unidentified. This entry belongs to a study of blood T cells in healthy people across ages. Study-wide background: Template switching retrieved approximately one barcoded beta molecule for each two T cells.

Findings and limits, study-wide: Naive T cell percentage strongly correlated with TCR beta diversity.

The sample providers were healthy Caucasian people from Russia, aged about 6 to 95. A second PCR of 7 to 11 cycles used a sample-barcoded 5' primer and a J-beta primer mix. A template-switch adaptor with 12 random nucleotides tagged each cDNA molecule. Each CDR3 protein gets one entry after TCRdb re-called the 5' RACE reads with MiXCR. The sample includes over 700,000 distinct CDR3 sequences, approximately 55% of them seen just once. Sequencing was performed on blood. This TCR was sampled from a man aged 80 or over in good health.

The CDR3 spells CASRHTEVRNEQFF. DNA for the CDR3: TGTGCCAGCAGGCATACCGAGGTGAGGAATGAGCAGTTCTTC. The J gene is TRBJ2-1, the V gene TRBV7-2; no clear D. CDR3 length: 14 amino acids. V lost 6 bases, J lost 7 bases, and 16 bases lay in between. Germline-derived CDR1 and CDR2 are SGHTA and FQGNSA.